Shown below are 17 T cell receptor beta chains from a single sample sequenced in a study of T cell responses to AZD1222 COVID-19 vaccine. Sequencing used immunoSEQ multiplex PCR; TCRdb keeps in-frame clones, though not all of them. The sample has roughly 56,000 clones; 81% are singletons. The sample here was peripheral blood, taken 28 days after the second AZD1222 dose. The receptors stem from an adult who received the AZD1222 COVID-19 vaccine.

The V and J genes are TRBV3-1 (or the pseudogene TRBV3-2) and TRBJ1-1; D not certain. This CDR3 spans 15 amino acids. Trimming left V 4 bases short and J 1 base short, with 13 bases between. Germline CDR1 and CDR2: LGHDT and YNNKEL (reference sequence). In DNA, the CDR3 is TGTGCCAGCAGCCCACCCCACTCACAGAACACTGAAGCTTTCTTT. It specifies CASSPPHSQNTEAFF.

This rearrangement joins TRBV15 to TRBJ2-4, with D uncertain. CDR3 length: 13 residues. Per the germline V gene, CDR1 is LNHNV and CDR2 is YYDKDF (reference sequence). CDR3 region: CPRPAYMKNIQYF. CDR3 nucleotides: TGTCCTCGGCCGGCTTATATGAAAAACATTCAGTACTTC.

The genes are TRBV7-3 and TRBJ2-3; the match to TRBD2 covers 7 bases. The CDR3 has 14 amino acids. The germline V gene has CDR1 SGHTA and CDR2 FQGTGA. V lost 6 bases, J lost 4 bases, and 7 bases stayed unmatched. CDR3 sequence: CASSSGGASDTQYF. DNA of the CDR3: TGTGCCAGCAGTTCGGGGGGAGCGTCAGATACGCAGTATTTT.

The chain carries TRBV18 and TRBJ2-3; 11 positions match TRBD2. V shed 6 bases, J shed 3 bases, and the junction held 2 bases outside the gene matches. In germline, CDR1 is KGHSH, CDR2 LQKENI. The CDR3 runs to 14 residues. CDR3 sequence (DNA): TGTGCCAGCTCCAGGACTAGCGGGACAGATACGCAGTATTTT. Its protein is CASSRTSGTDTQYF.

The J gene is TRBJ1-1, the V gene TRBV28; D is undetermined. V lost 7 bases and J 0 bases, leaving 9 bases between the germline ends. Germline lookup yields CDR1 MDHEN and CDR2 SYDVKM. The CDR3 is made up of 13 amino acids. The CDR3 sequence is CASIPSVNTEAFF. The CDR3 DNA reads as TGTGCCAGCATTCCTTCAGTGAACACTGAAGCTTTCTTT.

The chain combines TRBV6-2 or TRBV6-3 with TRBJ2-1; possibly TRBD2 for D (5 bases). The germline V and J ends were trimmed by 0 bases and 9 bases, with 9 bases remaining between them. The CDR3 is made up of 13 amino acids. Germline lookup yields CDR1 MNHEY and CDR2 SVGEGT. CDR3 in DNA: TGTGCCAGCAGTTACTCCAGTGGAGGTGAGCAGTTCTTC. Translated, it gives CASSYSSGGEQFF.

The sample holds one count of this clone. The J gene is TRBJ2-5, the V gene TRBV6-5, with D perhaps TRBD2 (5 bases). The germline gives CDR1 MNHEY, CDR2 SVGAGI. The CDR3 runs 15 residues. V was cut by 6 bases and J by 4 bases, with 18 bases left in between. CDR3 in amino acids: CASSDIGVGGETQYF. The CDR3 region has the DNA TGTGCCAGCAGCGACATCGGGGTCGGCGGAGAGACCCAGTACTTC.

To note about this clone: This sample also contains other DNA sequences that code for the same CDR3. The V call is TRBV28, the J call TRBJ1-5; 8 bases match TRBD1. Germline values: CDR1 MDHEN, CDR2 SYDVKM. J was trimmed by 2 bases and V by 6 bases; bases with no gene match: 3. CDR3 length equals 14 residues. The CDR3 region is CASSLQGGNQPQHF. Here the CDR3 DNA reads TGTGCCAGCAGCCTACAGGGGGGCAATCAGCCCCAGCATTTT.

This clone was detected only a few times. This chain links TRBV3-1 (or the pseudogene TRBV3-2) with TRBJ2-7, with 8 bases that match TRBD1. The trim removed 0 bases at V and 5 bases at J, leaving 6 bases unmatched. CDR3 length: 15 residues. Germline lookup yields CDR1 LGHDT and CDR2 YNNKEL (reference sequence). CDR3 DNA: TGTGCCAGCAGCCAAGAGGCAGGCAGGGGGCACGAGCAGTACTTC. Translating it yields CASSQEAGRGHEQYF.

By proportion, this clone is large. This sequence joins TRBV10-2 and TRBJ2-7, with 11 bases lining up with TRBD1. Per the germline V gene, CDR1 is WSHSY and CDR2 is SAAADI. The CDR3 length is 14 residues. Unmatched junction bases numbered 6, after V lost 8 bases and J lost 3 bases. CDR3 sequence: CASAGTGGLYEQYF. CDR3 nucleotides: TGCGCCAGCGCCGGGACAGGGGGACTCTACGAGCAGTACTTC.

The DNA of the CDR3 is TGTGCCAGTAGTATAGGGCGGGGGAGCTCCTACGAGCAGTACTTC. This codes for CASSIGRGSSYEQYF. The chain recombines TRBV19 with TRBJ2-7, with 7 nucleotides matching TRBD2. There are 15 residues in the CDR3. Germline V gene sequence: CDR1 LNHDA, CDR2 SQIVND (reference sequence). J lost 0 bases, V lost 1 base, and 3 bases had no gene match.

CDR3 region: CASSKGSDTSSYEQYF. In nucleotides, the CDR3 is TGCGCCAGCAGTAAGGGATCGGACACGAGCTCCTACGAGCAGTACTTC. The rearrangement links TRBV4-3 to TRBJ2-7; tentatively, D is TRBD1 (5 bases). The germline V and J ends were trimmed by 6 bases and 0 bases, with 18 bases remaining between them. CDR1 LGHNA and CDR2 YSLEER come from the germline V gene. CDR3 length: 16 residues.

The chain recombines TRBV4-2 with TRBJ2-3, with D tentatively TRBD2 (6 bases). V was pared by 5 bases and J by 2 bases, with 23 bases between. The CDR3 extends over 18 amino acids. Germline CDR1 LGHNA, CDR2 YNFKEQ. The CDR3 protein is CASSKGHGGIGATDTQYF. CDR3 DNA sequence: TGTGCCAGCAGCAAGGGTCATGGCGGGATAGGGGCCACAGATACGCAGTATTTT.

The chain is built from TRBV5-1 and TRBJ2-7, with D perhaps TRBD2 (5 bases). CDR3 length equals 15 residues. The V gene's germline CDR1 is SGHRS and CDR2 YFSETQ. The V gene lost 4 bases and the J gene lost 3 bases, with 17 bases spanning the gap. The CDR3 loop reads CASSRSGLRGYEQYF. The CDR3 DNA follows: TGCGCCAGCAGCAGGAGCGGCCTTCGCGGCTACGAGCAGTACTTC.

The V and J genes are TRBV18 and TRBJ2-5, with no clear D. The V end was cut by 3 bases, the J end by 3 bases, with 11 bases between. CDR1 is KGHSH, CDR2 LQKENI, per germline. This CDR3 has 14 amino acids. The CDR3 bases are TGTGCCAGCTCACCGTCAAGGACCAAAGAGACCCAGTACTTC. Protein: CASSPSRTKETQYF.

The rearrangement joins TRBV19 to TRBJ1-5; D gene ambiguous. Germline values: CDR1 LNHDA, CDR2 SQIVND (reference sequence). The V and J ends lost 4 bases and 3 bases respectively, with 10 bases between them. The CDR3 runs to 14 residues. The DNA for the CDR3 is TGTGCCAGTAGTAGATCGGACTCCAATCAGCCCCAGCATTTT. Its protein product is CASSRSDSNQPQHF.

This chain links TRBV5-5 with TRBJ1-2; D gene uncertain. V was clipped by 0 bases and J by 0 bases, with 3 bases between them. Germline V gene data show CDR1 as SGHKS and CDR2 as YYEKEE (reference sequence). The CDR3 is made up of 13 amino acids. The CDR3 is CASSLGTNYGYTF. The CDR3 DNA sequence: TGTGCCAGCAGCTTGGGAACTAACTATGGCTACACCTTC.